Below, 14 T cell receptor beta chains from the same sample are listed, as sequenced in a study of blood T cell repertoires in COVID-19. Data came from immunoSEQ multiplex PCR; TCRdb stores just in-frame clones and leaves some out. The sample yields a few hundred thousand clones, roughly 90% seen once. Sequenced: PBMCs or T cells enriched from blood (not recorded which). The receptors originated from a woman aged 40 to 55 who had recovered from COVID-19.

This chain connects TRBV27 to TRBJ2-7; maybe TRBD2 (6 bases). This CDR3 contains 14 residues. V was shortened by 2 bases and J by 2 bases, with 10 bases between the two germline ends. The germline gives CDR1 MNHEY, CDR2 SMNVEV (reference sequence). The CDR3 region is CASSLRGATYEQYF. The CDR3 bases are TGTGCCAGCAGTTTACGCGGGGCCACCTACGAGCAGTACTTC.

The rearrangement uses TRBV25-1 and TRBJ2-7; D perhaps matches TRBD1 (6 bases). The ends were cut back, 1 base at V and 4 bases at J, with 14 bases in the middle. The CDR3 has 15 residues. Germline CDR1 MGHDK, CDR2 SYGVNS. CDR3 residues: CASSEWGKGVYEQYF. CDR3 sequence (DNA): TGTGCCAGCAGTGAATGGGGAAAGGGGGTATACGAGCAGTACTTC.

This chain uses TRBV28 with TRBJ2-3, with a possible D match to TRBD1 (8 bases). Germline V gene data show CDR1 as MDHEN and CDR2 as SYDVKM. V lost 5 bases, J lost 5 bases, and 17 bases lay in between. CDR3 length: 15 amino acids. The DNA for the CDR3 is TGTGCCAGCAGTCTCCGGACAGGGAGGGTAGATACGCAGTATTTT. Translating gives CASSLRTGRVDTQYF.

This clone occurred once. The V call is TRBV11-2, the J call TRBJ2-3; 8 bases align to TRBD2. The CDR3 runs to 15 residues. After removal of 4 bases from V and 2 bases from J, the junction contained 5 bases not matched to a gene. Per germline, CDR1 SGHAT and CDR2 FQNNGV. The CDR3 nucleotides read TGTGCCAGCAGCTCATTAGCGGGGTTCACAGATACGCAGTATTTT. It codes for CASSSLAGFTDTQYF.

The CDR3 loop is CASSSDSPYNEQFF. The CDR3 bases are TGTGCCAGCAGCTCGGACAGCCCCTACAATGAGCAGTTCTTC. This rearrangement joins TRBV7-3 to TRBJ2-1; a possible D gene is TRBD1 (6 bases). The CDR3 runs to 14 residues. Trimming took off 4 bases at V and 2 bases at J, with 9 bases between the two ends. CDR1 SGHTA and CDR2 FQGTGA come from the germline V gene.

Details on this clone: Additional DNA sequences in this sample encode the identical CDR3. This chain joins TRBV24-1 and TRBJ2-1, with 8 nucleotides matching TRBD2. The CDR3 runs 14 residues. Trimming cost V 6 bases and J 0 bases; bases outside gene matches: 0. The V gene's germline CDR1 is KGHDR and CDR2 SFDVKD. CDR3: CATSSGSSYNEQFF. CDR3 DNA sequence: TGTGCCACCAGTAGCGGGAGCTCCTACAATGAGCAGTTCTTC.

The rearrangement links TRBV5-1 to TRBJ2-7; D is possibly TRBD2 (6 bases). V gave up 2 bases and J gave up 0 bases, with 12 bases separating them. CDR1 and CDR2 from the germline V gene are SGHRS and YFSETQ. CDR3 size: 15 residues. The CDR3 bases are TGCGCCAGCAGCTTAGACGGGGGAAGCTCCTACGAGCAGTACTTC. It is translated as CASSLDGGSSYEQYF.

This clone is a singleton in its sample. The gene calls are TRBV28 and TRBJ2-7; 10 positions agree with TRBD1. Germline V CDR1 and CDR2: MDHEN, SYDVKM. V shed 6 bases and J 2 bases; nucleotides not matched to a gene: 4. The CDR3 totals 14 residues. Here the CDR3 reads CASRVDRGPYEQYF. CDR3 DNA sequence: TGTGCCAGCAGAGTAGACAGGGGGCCCTACGAGCAGTACTTC. The whole variable domain, remainder taken from reference TRBV28 and TRBJ2-7, is DVKVTQSSRYLVKRTGEKVFLECVQDMDHENMFWYRQDPGLGLRLIYFSYDVKMKEKGDIPEGYSVSREKKERFSLILESASTNQTSMYLCASRVDRGPYEQYFGPGTRLTVT.

The chain uses TRBV11-2 and TRBJ1-3; the D gene is possibly TRBD1 (5 bases). V dropped 3 bases and J dropped 2 bases, with 14 bases sitting between them. CDR1 and CDR2 from the germline V gene are SGHAT and FQNNGV. The CDR3 runs to 16 residues. The CDR3 spells CASSFSSGIPGNTIYF. CDR3 nucleotide sequence: TGTGCCAGCAGCTTTTCCTCAGGGATCCCTGGAAACACCATATATTTT. The whole variable domain, filled in from reference TRBV11-2 and TRBJ1-3, reads EAGVAQSPRYKIIEKRQSVAFWCNPISGHATLYWYQQILGQGPKLLIQFQNNGVVDDSQLPKDRFSAERLKGVDSTLKIQPAKLEDSAVYLCASSFSSGIPGNTIYFGEGSWLTVV.

The V and J genes are TRBV3-1 (or the pseudogene TRBV3-2) and TRBJ2-3, with D perhaps TRBD2 (6 bases). Germline CDR1 LGHDT, CDR2 YNNKEL (reference sequence). The CDR3 spans 17 residues. The V end lost 0 bases, the J end lost 2 bases, and 15 bases lay between the germline ends. CDR3: CASSQDFQEGLTDTQYF. The CDR3 DNA reads TGTGCCAGCAGCCAAGATTTCCAAGAGGGACTCACAGATACGCAGTATTTT.

The genes are TRBV7-9 and TRBJ1-2; TRBD1 matches 9 bases. Germline V lookup: CDR1 SEHNR, CDR2 FQNEAQ (reference sequence). The V segment lost 4 bases and the J segment 4 bases; nucleotides outside the gene matches: 7. CDR3 size: 15 residues. The CDR3 DNA reads TGTGCCAGCAGCTCACCGGGACAGGGAGGCTATGGCTACACCTTC. It specifies CASSSPGQGGYGYTF.

The chain recombines TRBV28 with TRBJ2-7; TRBD1 agrees at 8 bases. Germline assignment: CDR1 MDHEN and CDR2 SYDVKM. J lost 2 bases, V lost 7 bases, and 4 bases had no gene match. The CDR3 sequence is 13 residues long. CDR3 in amino acids: CASTRGLPYEQYF. The CDR3 region has the DNA TGTGCCAGCACCAGGGGGCTTCCCTACGAGCAGTACTTC. The full variable domain, rest sourced from reference TRBV28 and TRBJ2-7, is DVKVTQSSRYLVKRTGEKVFLECVQDMDHENMFWYRQDPGLGLRLIYFSYDVKMKEKGDIPEGYSVSREKKERFSLILESASTNQTSMYLCASTRGLPYEQYFGPGTRLTVT.

In nucleotides, the CDR3 is TGTGCCAGCAGTCCGCCCGTGCTAGCGGGGGGTGAAAACATTCAGTACTTC. This codes for CASSPPVLAGGENIQYF. V gene TRBV2 combines with J gene TRBJ2-4, with 11 bases lining up with TRBD2. Germline CDR1 and CDR2: SNHLY and FYNNEI. V lost 5 bases, J lost 5 bases, and 11 bases stayed unmatched. The CDR3 runs 17 residues. The complete variable domain, with remaining parts taken from reference TRBV2 and TRBJ2-4, reads EPEVTQTPSHQVTQMGQEVILRCVPISNHLYFYWYRQILGQKVEFLVSFYNNEISEKSEIFDDQFSVERPDGSNFTLKIRSTKLEDSAMYFCASSPPVLAGGENIQYFGAGTRLSVL.

This clone was counted once. The chain has TRBV11-2 and TRBJ2-5; TRBD2 matches 10 bases. With V trimmed by 5 bases and J by 1 base, 10 bases remained unmatched. The CDR3 consists of 17 residues. CDR1 and CDR2 from the germline V gene are SGHAT and FQNNGV. The CDR3: CASSLSGTSVFQETQYF. The CDR3, as DNA: TGTGCCAGCAGCCTGTCCGGGACTAGCGTTTTCCAAGAGACCCAGTACTTC.